The 10 T cell receptor beta chains below all came from one sample that was sequenced in a study of cytomegalovirus exposure and HLA in healthy donors (dated by TCRdb to 2016 to 2017). Library preparation used the immunoSEQ multiplex PCR assay. For the multiplex PCR, a mixture combining 60 forward primers for TCR Vbeta segments and 13 reverse primers for TCR Jbeta segments was used. The immuneACCESS repertoire file appears here via TCRdb, limited to in-frame rearrangements. These files lack a portion of the clones; in checked studies, under half of the deficit traces to unresolved V genes, and the cause of the others is not known. Counted in this sample were over 200,000 clones; roughly 80% of them appeared once. The ten largest clonotypes hold around 4% of the sample. The sequencing input was PBMCs. The receptor set was obtained from a male donor in good health and CMV-seronegative.

The chain is built from TRBV19 and TRBJ2-1; 13 bases are a match to TRBD2. With V trimmed by 7 bases and J by 6 bases, 6 bases remained unmatched. This CDR3 spans 15 amino acids. Germline V gene sequence: CDR1 LNHDA, CDR2 SQIVND (reference sequence). Written as DNA, the CDR3 is TGTGCCAGTACCAAGGGACTAGCGGGATCCAATGAGCAGTTCTTC. It translates to CASTKGLAGSNEQFF.

The gene calls are TRBV7-8 and TRBJ2-5; TRBD1 matches 8 bases. The germline CDR1 and CDR2 sequences are SGHVS and FQNEAQ. This CDR3 region has 15 residues. J was trimmed by 4 bases and V by 5 bases; bases with no gene match: 9. Written as DNA, the CDR3 is TGTGCCAGCAGCCCGGTGTGGACAGGGCTAGAGACCCAGTACTTC. Its protein is CASSPVWTGLETQYF.

This clone was counted between two and nine times. V usage is TRBV5-4 and J usage is TRBJ2-6; perhaps TRBD1 as D (6 bases). The germline CDR1 and CDR2 sequences are SGHNT and YYREEE (reference sequence). Trimming took 0 bases from V and 2 from J, leaving 9 bases between them. This CDR3 spans 16 amino acids. The CDR3 here is CASSLEGETGANVLTF. In nucleotides, the CDR3 is TGTGCCAGCAGCTTGGAGGGGGAAACTGGGGCCAACGTCCTGACTTTC.

The V and J genes are TRBV19 and TRBJ2-7; D may be TRBD2 (5 bases). In germline, CDR1 is LNHDA, CDR2 SQIVND (reference sequence). CDR3 length equals 10 residues. Trimming shortened V by 9 bases and J by 2 bases, and 5 bases separated the two germline ends. CDR3 DNA sequence: TGTGCCAGCGGGACCTACGAGCAGTACTTC. This gives the protein CASGTYEQYF.

The chain links TRBV5-4 to TRBJ2-3, with no clear D. The germline gives CDR1 SGHNT, CDR2 YYREEE (reference sequence). The CDR3 consists of 13 residues. V shed 3 bases and J shed 6 bases, with 11 bases lying between them. This chain's CDR3 is CASSSSVLDTQYF. The CDR3 DNA sequence: TGTGCCAGCAGCTCCTCGGTCCTCGATACGCAGTATTTT.

This rearrangement joins TRBV9 to TRBJ1-4, with 9 nucleotides matching TRBD1. The CDR3 is made up of 14 amino acids. The ends lost 2 bases at V and 5 bases at J; junction bases unmatched: 1. The germline CDR1 and CDR2 sequences are SGDLS and YYNGEE. CDR3 protein: CASSVGTGNEKLFF. The CDR3 bases are TGTGCCAGCAGCGTCGGGACAGGGAATGAAAAACTGTTTTTT.

The V and J genes are TRBV27 and TRBJ2-2; D gene unclear. Germline loops: CDR1 MNHEY, CDR2 SMNVEV (reference sequence). V was cut by 6 bases and J by 9 bases, with 11 bases left in between. The CDR3 is 12 amino acids. The CDR3 DNA reads as TGTGCCAGCAGCTGGCCTGGCTGGGAGCTGTTTTTT. It codes for CASSWPGWELFF.

The V and J genes are TRBV7-2 and TRBJ2-7; D is possibly TRBD1 (6 bases). There are 13 residues in the CDR3. The V gene's germline CDR1 is SGHTA and CDR2 FQGNSA. V was clipped by 3 bases and J by 7 bases, with 13 bases between them. The CDR3 region has the DNA TGTGCCAGCAGCTTCCGACAGGCGGCAGAGCAGTACTTC. Amino acids: CASSFRQAAEQYF. Full variable domain (missing parts from reference TRBV7-2 and TRBJ2-7): GAGVSQSPSNKVTEKGKDVELRCDPISGHTALYWYRQSLGQGLEFLIYFQGNSAPDKSGLPSDRFSAERTGGSVSTLTIQRTQQEDSAVYLCASSFRQAAEQYFGPGTRLTVT.

The rearrangement links TRBV15 to TRBJ1-2, with 8 bases matching TRBD1. Germline-derived CDR1 and CDR2 are LNHNV and YYDKDF (reference sequence). The CDR3 runs 15 residues. The J segment lost 4 bases and the V segment lost 3 bases, leaving 7 bases of the junction unmatched. CDR3 nucleotides: TGTGCCACCAGCAGGGGACAGGCATTGGGCTATGGCTACACCTTC. Residues: CATSRGQALGYGYTF.

This clone was observed a few times. V usage is TRBV7-8 and J usage is TRBJ2-7; 8 nucleotides align to TRBD1. The CDR3 length is 14 residues. V lost 5 bases and J lost 6; bases outside the gene matches: 9. Germline CDR1 is SGHVS and CDR2 is FQNEAQ. The CDR3 here is CASSLLDRGGEQYF. Here the CDR3 DNA reads TGTGCCAGCAGCCTCCTTGACAGGGGCGGCGAGCAGTACTTC.